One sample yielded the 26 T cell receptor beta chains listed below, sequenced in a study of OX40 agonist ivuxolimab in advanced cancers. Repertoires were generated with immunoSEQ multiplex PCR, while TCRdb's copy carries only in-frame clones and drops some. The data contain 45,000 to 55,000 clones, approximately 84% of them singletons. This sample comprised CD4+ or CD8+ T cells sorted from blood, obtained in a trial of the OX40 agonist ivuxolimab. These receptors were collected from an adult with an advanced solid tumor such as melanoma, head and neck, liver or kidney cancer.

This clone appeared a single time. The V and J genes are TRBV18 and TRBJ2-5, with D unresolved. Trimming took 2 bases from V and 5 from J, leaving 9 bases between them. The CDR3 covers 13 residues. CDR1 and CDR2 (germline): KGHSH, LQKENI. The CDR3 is CASSPIIVETQYF. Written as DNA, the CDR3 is TGTGCCAGCTCACCAATCATAGTGGAGACCCAGTACTTC.

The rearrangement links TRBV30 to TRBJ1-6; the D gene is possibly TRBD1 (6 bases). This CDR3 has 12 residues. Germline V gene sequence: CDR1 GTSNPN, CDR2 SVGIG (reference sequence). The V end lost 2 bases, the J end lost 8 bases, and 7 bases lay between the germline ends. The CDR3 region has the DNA TGTGCCTGGAGTAACAGGGATTCACCCCTCCACTTT. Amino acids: CAWSNRDSPLHF.

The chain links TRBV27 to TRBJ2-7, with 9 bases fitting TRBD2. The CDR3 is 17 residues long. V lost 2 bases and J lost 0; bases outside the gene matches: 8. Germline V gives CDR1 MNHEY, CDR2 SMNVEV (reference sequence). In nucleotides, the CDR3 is TGTGCCAGCAGTTTACTAGCGGGGCCGTTGAGCTCCTACGAGCAGTACTTC. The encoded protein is CASSLLAGPLSSYEQYF.

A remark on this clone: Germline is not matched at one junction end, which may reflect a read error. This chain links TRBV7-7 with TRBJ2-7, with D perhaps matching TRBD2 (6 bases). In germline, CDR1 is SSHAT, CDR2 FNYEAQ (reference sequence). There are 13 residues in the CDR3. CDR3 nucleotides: TGTGCTAGCAGCTTAGGGCGGGGCTACGAGCAGTACTTC. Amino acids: CASSLGRGYEQYF.

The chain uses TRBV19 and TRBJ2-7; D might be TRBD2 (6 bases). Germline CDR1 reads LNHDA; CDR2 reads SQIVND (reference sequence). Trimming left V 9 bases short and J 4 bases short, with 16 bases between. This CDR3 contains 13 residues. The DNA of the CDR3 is TGTGCCAGACCCCCCGGGGGTCTATACGAGCAGTACTTC. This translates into CARPPGGLYEQYF.

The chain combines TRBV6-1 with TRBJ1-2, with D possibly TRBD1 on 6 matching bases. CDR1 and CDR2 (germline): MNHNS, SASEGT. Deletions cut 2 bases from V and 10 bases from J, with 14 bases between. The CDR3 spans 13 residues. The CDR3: CASSEISGGAYTF. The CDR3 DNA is TGTGCCAGCAGTGAAATCTCGGGGGGGGCCTACACCTTC.

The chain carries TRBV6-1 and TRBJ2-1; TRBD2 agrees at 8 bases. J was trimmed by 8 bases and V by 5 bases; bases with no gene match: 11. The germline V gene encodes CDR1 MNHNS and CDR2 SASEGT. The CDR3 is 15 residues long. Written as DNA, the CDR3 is TGTGCCAGCAGTATATCTAGCGGGCGATCGGATGAGCAGTTCTTC. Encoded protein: CASSISSGRSDEQFF.

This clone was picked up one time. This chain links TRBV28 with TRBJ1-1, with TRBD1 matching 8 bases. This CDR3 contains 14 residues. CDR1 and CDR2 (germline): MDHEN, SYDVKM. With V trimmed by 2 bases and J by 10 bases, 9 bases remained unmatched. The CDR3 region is CASSLGTRGRGAFF. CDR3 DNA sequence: TGTGCCAGCAGTTTAGGAACCAGGGGGCGCGGAGCTTTCTTT. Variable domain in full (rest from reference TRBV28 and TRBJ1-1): DVKVTQSSRYLVKRTGEKVFLECVQDMDHENMFWYRQDPGLGLRLIYFSYDVKMKEKGDIPEGYSVSREKKERFSLILESASTNQTSMYLCASSLGTRGRGAFFGQGTRLTVV.

The CDR3 sequence: CASNPGLNEKLFF. CDR3 sequence (DNA): TGTGCCAGCAACCCCGGGCTAAATGAAAAACTGTTTTTT. This rearrangement joins TRBV7-9 to TRBJ1-4, with unresolved D. Germline values: CDR1 SEHNR, CDR2 FQNEAQ (reference sequence). CDR3 size: 13 residues. Trimming removed 7 bases from V and 5 bases from J, with 11 bases in between.

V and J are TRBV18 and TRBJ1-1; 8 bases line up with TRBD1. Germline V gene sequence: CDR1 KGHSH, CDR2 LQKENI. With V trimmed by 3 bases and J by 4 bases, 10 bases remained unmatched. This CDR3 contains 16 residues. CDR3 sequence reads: CASSPRDRISSTEAFF. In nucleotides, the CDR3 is TGTGCCAGCTCACCGCGGGACAGGATAAGTTCCACTGAAGCTTTCTTT.

The DNA for the CDR3 is TGTGCCAGCAGCTCTAGGGAAGATTTCTCCATGAATACGCAGTATTTT. Its translation: CASSSREDFSMNTQYF. The J gene is TRBJ2-3, the V gene TRBV7-8, with no clear D. V dropped 4 bases and J dropped 7 bases, with 21 bases sitting between them. The CDR3 is 16 amino acids. Germline V gene lookup returns CDR1 SGHVS and CDR2 FQNEAQ.

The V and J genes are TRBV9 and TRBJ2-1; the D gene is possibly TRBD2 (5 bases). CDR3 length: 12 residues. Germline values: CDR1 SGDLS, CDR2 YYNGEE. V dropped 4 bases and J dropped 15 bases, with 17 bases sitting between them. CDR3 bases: TGTGCCAGCAGCCCAGCGGCAGACGTGAGGTTCTTC. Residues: CASSPAADVRFF.

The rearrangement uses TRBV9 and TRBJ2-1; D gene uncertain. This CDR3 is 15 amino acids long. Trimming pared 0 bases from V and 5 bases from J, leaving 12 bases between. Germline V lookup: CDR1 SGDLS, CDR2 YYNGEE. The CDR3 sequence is CASSVDPQANNEQFF. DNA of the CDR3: TGTGCCAGCAGCGTAGACCCTCAAGCTAACAATGAGCAGTTCTTC. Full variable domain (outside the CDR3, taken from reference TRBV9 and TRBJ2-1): DSGVTQTPKHLITATGQRVTLRCSPRSGDLSVYWYQQSLDQGLQFLIQYYNGEERAKGNILERFSAQQFPDLHSELNLSSLELGDSALYFCASSVDPQANNEQFFGPGTRLTVL.

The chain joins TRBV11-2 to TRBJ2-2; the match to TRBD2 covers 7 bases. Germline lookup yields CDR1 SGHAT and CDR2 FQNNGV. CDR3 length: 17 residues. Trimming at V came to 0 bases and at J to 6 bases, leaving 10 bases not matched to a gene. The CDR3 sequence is CASSLDRPGLVAGELFF. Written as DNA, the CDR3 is TGTGCCAGCAGCTTAGATAGACCAGGACTAGTAGCCGGGGAGCTGTTTTTT.

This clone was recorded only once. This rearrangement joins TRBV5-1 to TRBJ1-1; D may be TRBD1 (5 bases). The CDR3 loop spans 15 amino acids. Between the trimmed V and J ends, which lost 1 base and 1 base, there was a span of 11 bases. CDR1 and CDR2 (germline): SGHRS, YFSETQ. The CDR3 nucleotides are TGCGCCAGCAGCTTGTTGCCAGGGAGGAACACTGAAGCTTTCTTT. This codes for CASSLLPGRNTEAFF.

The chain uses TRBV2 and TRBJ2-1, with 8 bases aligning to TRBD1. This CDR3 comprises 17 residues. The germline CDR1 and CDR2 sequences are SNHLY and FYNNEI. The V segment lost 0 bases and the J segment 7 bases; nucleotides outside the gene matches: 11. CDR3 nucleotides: TGTGCCAGCAGTGAAGCTGGGGCTGACAGGGGTGGGAATGAGCAGTTCTTC. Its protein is CASSEAGADRGGNEQFF.

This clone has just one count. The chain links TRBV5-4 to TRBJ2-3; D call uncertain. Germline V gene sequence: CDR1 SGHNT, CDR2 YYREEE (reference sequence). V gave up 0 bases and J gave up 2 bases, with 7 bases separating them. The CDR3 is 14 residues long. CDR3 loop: CASSLVHNTDTQYF. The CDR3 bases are TGTGCCAGCAGCTTGGTTCACAACACAGATACGCAGTATTTT.

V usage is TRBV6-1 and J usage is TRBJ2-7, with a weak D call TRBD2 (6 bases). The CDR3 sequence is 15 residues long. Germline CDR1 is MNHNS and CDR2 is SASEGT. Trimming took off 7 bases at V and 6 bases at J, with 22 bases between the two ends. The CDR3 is CASTVGRAPNSEQYF. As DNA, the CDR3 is TGTGCCAGCACGGTCGGGAGAGCCCCCAACTCCGAGCAGTACTTC.

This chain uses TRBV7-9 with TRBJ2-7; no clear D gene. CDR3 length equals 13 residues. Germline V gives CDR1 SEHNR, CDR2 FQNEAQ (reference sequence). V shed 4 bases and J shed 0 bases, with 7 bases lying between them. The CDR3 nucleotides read TGTGCCAGCAGCTCAGTGGTCTCCTACGAGCAGTACTTC. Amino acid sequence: CASSSVVSYEQYF.

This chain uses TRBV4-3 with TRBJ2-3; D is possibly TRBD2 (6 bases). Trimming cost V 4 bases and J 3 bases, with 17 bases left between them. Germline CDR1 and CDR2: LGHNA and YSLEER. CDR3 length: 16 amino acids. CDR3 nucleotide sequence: TGCGCCAGCAGCCGGATTAGCGGTGTGGGTACAGATACGCAGTATTTT. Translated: CASSRISGVGTDTQYF.

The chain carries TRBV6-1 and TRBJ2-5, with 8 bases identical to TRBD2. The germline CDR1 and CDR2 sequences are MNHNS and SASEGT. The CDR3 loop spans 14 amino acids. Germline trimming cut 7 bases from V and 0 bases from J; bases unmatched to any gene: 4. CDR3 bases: TGTGCCAGCACCACGGGAGGGAACCAAGAGACCCAGTACTTC. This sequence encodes CASTTGGNQETQYF.

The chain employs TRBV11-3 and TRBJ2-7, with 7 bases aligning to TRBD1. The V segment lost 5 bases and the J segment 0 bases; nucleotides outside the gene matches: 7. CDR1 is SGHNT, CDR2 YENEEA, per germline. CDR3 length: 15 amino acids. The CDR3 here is CASSRRTGDSYEQYF. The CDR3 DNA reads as TGTGCCAGCAGCCGTAGGACAGGCGACTCCTACGAGCAGTACTTC.

The CDR3 DNA follows: TGTGCCAGCAGCTTACCCCCTTCCGGGGATCAGCGGGACTCCGCCTACGAGCAGTACTTC. Translating it yields CASSLPPSGDQRDSAYEQYF. V usage is TRBV7-3 and J usage is TRBJ2-7; 7 nucleotides match TRBD2. The CDR3 consists of 20 residues. Trimming took 2 bases from V and 2 from J; bases not matched to a gene: 21. Germline CDR1 and CDR2: SGHTA and FQGTGA.

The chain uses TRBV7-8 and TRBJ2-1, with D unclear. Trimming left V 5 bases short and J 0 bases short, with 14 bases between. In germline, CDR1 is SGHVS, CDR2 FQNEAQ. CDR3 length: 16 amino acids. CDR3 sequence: CASSLRQTFSYNEQFF. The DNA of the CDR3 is TGTGCCAGCAGCCTGAGACAAACCTTCTCCTACAATGAGCAGTTCTTC.

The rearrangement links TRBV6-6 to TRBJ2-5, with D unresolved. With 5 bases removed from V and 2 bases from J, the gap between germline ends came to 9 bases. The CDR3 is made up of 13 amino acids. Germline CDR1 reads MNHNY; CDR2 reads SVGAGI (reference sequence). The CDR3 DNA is TGTGCCAGCAGTCTGGGGTGGCAAGAGACCCAGTACTTC. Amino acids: CASSLGWQETQYF.

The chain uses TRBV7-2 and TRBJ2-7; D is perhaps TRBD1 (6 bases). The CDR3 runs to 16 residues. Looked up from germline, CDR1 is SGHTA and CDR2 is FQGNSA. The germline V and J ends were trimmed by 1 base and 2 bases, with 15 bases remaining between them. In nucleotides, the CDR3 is TGTGCCAGCAGCTTAGGCTGGGGACAAGGTGCCTACGAGCAGTACTTC. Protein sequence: CASSLGWGQGAYEQYF.